This passage covers 29 T cell receptor beta chains from one sample sequenced in a study of Ad26.COV2.S vaccination and SARS-CoV-2 variants. The treatment denotes: about 20 received Ad26.COV2.S at low or high dose, single or two shots; roughly five received placebo; per-sample allocation not given. The samples were gathered on day 63 after the first injection of vaccine or placebo. Assay used: immunoSEQ multiplex PCR; TCRdb lists only in-frame clones, some missing. The profile shows about 680,000 clones, 70% to 90% of them singletons. The material was peripheral blood, obtained in a trial of Ad26.COV2.S vaccine versus placebo. The receptors derive from a person between 18 and 59 years old who received the Ad26.COV2.S COVID-19 vaccine or a placebo.

The chain carries TRBV29-1 and TRBJ2-7, with D possibly being TRBD1 (6 bases). V was trimmed by 1 base and J by 4 bases, leaving 11 bases between them. The CDR3 totals 13 residues. Germline V lookup: CDR1 SQVTM, CDR2 ANQGSEA. This CDR3 is CSVEGGQSYEQYF. As DNA, the CDR3 is TGCAGCGTTGAAGGGGGGCAATCTTACGAGCAGTACTTC.

This clone was seen once. V is TRBV7-2 and J is TRBJ1-2, with a tentative D call TRBD1 (5 bases). Germline values: CDR1 SGHTA, CDR2 FQGNSA. The CDR3 is made up of 13 amino acids. V dropped 3 bases and J dropped 7 bases, with 12 bases sitting between them. The DNA of the CDR3 is TGTGCCAGCAGCTTTAGAGCGAGGGGTGGCTACACCTTC. This gives the protein CASSFRARGGYTF.

This clone occurred a few times. This same CDR3 is encoded by further DNA sequences in the sample. This chain connects TRBV6-5 to TRBJ2-7; no definite D call. Germline CDR1 and CDR2: MNHEY and SVGAGI. The CDR3 totals 14 residues. The V gene lost 0 bases and the J gene lost 1 base, with 7 bases spanning the gap. The CDR3, as DNA: TGTGCCAGCAGTTACTCCCTAGGATCCTACGAGCAGTACTTC. Translation gives CASSYSLGSYEQYF.

The chain joins TRBV19 to TRBJ2-2; tentative D call: TRBD1 (9 bases). The CDR3 loop spans 17 amino acids. V lost 4 bases, J lost 6 bases, and 21 bases lay in between. Germline loops: CDR1 LNHDA, CDR2 SQIVND (reference sequence). CDR3 nucleotide sequence: TGTGCCAGTAGTAGGGCACAGGGGGCTAGCGGGTCCGGGGAGCTGTTTTTT. It is translated as CASSRAQGASGSGELFF.

The chain combines TRBV7-9 with TRBJ2-7; D may be TRBD1 (5 bases). The length of the CDR3 is 13 residues. Trimming pared 3 bases from V and 5 bases from J, leaving 11 bases between. The germline V gene encodes CDR1 SEHNR and CDR2 FQNEAQ (reference sequence). CDR3 coding DNA: TGTGCCAGCAGCTTTGGGGCAGGGAACGAGCAGTACTTC. Translating it yields CASSFGAGNEQYF.

The V call is TRBV7-2, the J call TRBJ2-5; 7 nucleotides match TRBD2. V gave up 2 bases and J gave up 3 bases; unmatched junction bases: 6. The CDR3 has 15 residues. CDR1 is SGHTA and CDR2 is FQGNSA in the germline V gene. CDR3 protein: CASSLLRAGEETQYF. The CDR3, as DNA: TGTGCCAGCAGCTTACTGAGGGCGGGAGAAGAGACCCAGTACTTC.

The count of this clone is one. V gene TRBV7-8 combines with J gene TRBJ2-1; 13 bases match TRBD2. Germline V gene data show CDR1 as SGHVS and CDR2 as FQNEAQ. There are 17 residues in the CDR3. Unmatched junction bases numbered 12, after V lost 7 bases and J lost 6 bases. This chain's CDR3 is CASTPRTSGRRGNEQFF. In DNA form, the CDR3 reads TGTGCCAGCACTCCCCGGACTAGCGGGAGAAGGGGCAATGAGCAGTTCTTC.

This clone was observed a single time. As DNA, the CDR3 is TGTGGCGGTGGCTCTGGGGGACAGCCCCAGCATTTT. Translating it yields CGGGSGGQPQHF. V usage is TRBV19 and J usage is TRBJ1-5; D is perhaps TRBD1 (5 bases). Germline assignment: CDR1 LNHDA and CDR2 SQIVND (reference sequence). The CDR3 contains 12 residues.

The V gene is TRBV28, the J gene TRBJ1-1; D remains ambiguous. This CDR3 region has 14 residues. V was pared by 4 bases and J by 2 bases, with 11 bases between. Germline lookup yields CDR1 MDHEN and CDR2 SYDVKM. CDR3 loop: CASSSRPSNTEAFF. CDR3 bases: TGTGCCAGCAGTTCCCGCCCGTCAAACACTGAAGCTTTCTTT.

This chain's CDR3 is CASSPDIGRSYEQYF. The CDR3 DNA reads TGTGCCAGCAGCCCAGACATAGGGAGGAGCTACGAGCAGTACTTC. V and J are TRBV7-2 and TRBJ2-7, with a possible D match to TRBD2 (6 bases). The CDR3 runs to 15 residues. V dropped 5 bases and J dropped 3 bases, with 17 bases sitting between them. Germline V gives CDR1 SGHTA, CDR2 FQGNSA.

This chain uses TRBV5-1 with TRBJ2-3; TRBD2 might be the D (6 bases). V was clipped by 3 bases and J by 2 bases, with 16 bases between them. Germline values: CDR1 SGHRS, CDR2 YFSETQ. The CDR3 loop spans 16 amino acids. The CDR3 DNA reads TGCGCCAGCAGCTGGGGAAGCGGGCCAACCACAGATACGCAGTATTTT. Its translation is CASSWGSGPTTDTQYF.

This rearrangement joins TRBV7-9 to TRBJ2-1, with TRBD1 matching over 11 bases. Looked up from germline, CDR1 is SEHNR and CDR2 is FQNEAQ (reference sequence). The V and J ends lost 6 bases and 8 bases, in that order; junction bases with no gene match: 9. The length of the CDR3 is 15 residues. The CDR3 spells CASRGRGQGGDEQFF. CDR3 sequence (DNA): TGTGCCAGCAGAGGGAGGGGACAGGGGGGCGATGAGCAGTTCTTC.

V and J are TRBV4-2 and TRBJ1-2; 7 nucleotides agree with TRBD1. There are 15 residues in the CDR3. Unmatched junction bases numbered 4, after V lost 0 bases and J lost 3 bases. Germline CDR1 reads LGHNA; CDR2 reads YNFKEQ. The CDR3 here is CASSQDPGQYYGYTF. In DNA, the CDR3 is TGTGCCAGCAGCCAAGATCCGGGACAGTACTATGGCTACACCTTC.

The V and J genes are TRBV6-5 and TRBJ1-2; D may be TRBD1 (5 bases). The CDR3 loop spans 14 amino acids. V lost 4 bases and J 9 bases, leaving 18 bases between the germline ends. Germline CDR1 reads MNHEY; CDR2 reads SVGAGI. The CDR3 DNA is TGTGCCAGCAGTTTCCGCCGGGGCCTGCTGAGCTACACCTTC. Translated, it gives CASSFRRGLLSYTF.

The chain uses TRBV29-1 and TRBJ2-2; 14 bases align to TRBD2. The CDR3 spans 15 residues. The junction had 4 bases not matched to a gene; V was cut back by 6 bases and J by 4 bases. The germline V gene has CDR1 SQVTM and CDR2 ANQGSEA. The CDR3 region is CSVGTSGSFTGELFF. CDR3 bases: TGCAGCGTCGGGACTAGCGGGAGTTTCACCGGGGAGCTGTTTTTT.

This chain uses TRBV18 with TRBJ1-1; D possibly corresponds to TRBD1 (6 bases). This CDR3 is 14 amino acids long. With 4 bases removed from V and 5 bases from J, the gap between germline ends came to 14 bases. Germline-derived CDR1 and CDR2 are KGHSH and LQKENI. The CDR3 region has the DNA TGTGCCAGCTCACGGACAGAAACGAGTACTGAAGCTTTCTTT. This codes for CASSRTETSTEAFF.

The chain is built from TRBV29-1 and TRBJ2-7; unclear D gene. V lost 0 bases and J 7 bases, leaving 16 bases between the germline ends. CDR3 length: 14 residues. Germline V gene data show CDR1 as SQVTM and CDR2 as ANQGSEA. The CDR3: CSVEDRYARREQYF. CDR3 DNA sequence: TGCAGCGTTGAAGATCGGTACGCCCGGCGGGAGCAGTACTTC.

The chain has TRBV5-1 and TRBJ2-1; D gene uncertain. This CDR3 is 14 amino acids long. The germline CDR1 and CDR2 sequences are SGHRS and YFSETQ. V was cut by 0 bases and J by 5 bases, with 9 bases left in between. Here the CDR3 reads CASSLVTANNEQFF. CDR3 in DNA: TGCGCCAGCAGCTTGGTAACAGCGAACAATGAGCAGTTCTTC.

The chain couples TRBV5-6 to TRBJ1-5; 7 nucleotides align to TRBD1. CDR3 length: 14 residues. V lost 3 bases, J lost 2 bases, and 2 bases stayed unmatched. Germline CDR1 and CDR2: SGHDT and YYEEEE. CDR3 sequence reads: CASSSGQGNQPQHF. Written as DNA, the CDR3 is TGTGCCAGCAGCTCAGGACAGGGCAATCAGCCCCAGCATTTT. Together with reference TRBV5-6 and TRBJ1-5, the CDR3 gives the full variable domain: DAGVTQSPTHLIKTRGQQVTLRCSPKSGHDTVSWYQQALGQGPQFIFQYYEEEERQRGNFPDRFSGHQFPNYSSELNVNALLLGDSALYLCASSSGQGNQPQHFGDGTRLSIL.

Note on this clone: Other DNA sequences within the sample encode an identical CDR3. This chain connects TRBV12-5 to TRBJ1-5; D is ambiguous. CDR1 and CDR2 from the germline V gene are LGHNT and FRNRAP. The CDR3 totals 13 residues. Trimming stripped 3 bases from V and 1 base from J, with 4 bases between. The CDR3 sequence is CASGLGSNQPQHF. The CDR3 DNA sequence: TGTGCTAGTGGTTTAGGAAGCAATCAGCCCCAGCATTTT.

The chain recombines TRBV7-2 with TRBJ2-1, with D unclear. Germline CDR1 is SGHTA and CDR2 is FQGNSA. The CDR3 length is 16 residues. V was trimmed by 3 bases and J by 2 bases, leaving 14 bases between them. The CDR3 reads CASSFYLQEPYNEQFF. DNA for the CDR3: TGTGCCAGCAGCTTTTATCTCCAGGAACCCTACAATGAGCAGTTCTTC.

The gene calls are TRBV5-1 and TRBJ2-1, with D perhaps TRBD2 (6 bases). The V and J ends lost 2 bases and 5 bases respectively, with 17 bases between them. The CDR3 loop spans 16 amino acids. Per germline, CDR1 SGHRS and CDR2 YFSETQ. The CDR3, as DNA: TGCGCCAGCAGCTTCGCCGGGACCGGGGGAGACAATGAGCAGTTCTTC. Translation: CASSFAGTGGDNEQFF.

V and J are TRBV10-3 and TRBJ2-1; tentatively, D is TRBD2 (6 bases). In germline, CDR1 is ENHRY, CDR2 SYGVKD. V was pared by 4 bases and J by 6 bases, with 10 bases between. This CDR3 spans 13 amino acids. CDR3 sequence reads: CAISGLASNEQFF. CDR3 nucleotide sequence: TGTGCCATCAGTGGGCTAGCGAGCAATGAGCAGTTCTTC.

The rearrangement links TRBV18 to TRBJ1-1; tentative D call: TRBD1 (5 bases). The length of the CDR3 is 15 residues. The V end was cut by 5 bases, the J end by 0 bases, with 13 bases between. Germline loops: CDR1 KGHSH, CDR2 LQKENI. The DNA of the CDR3 is TGTGCCAGCTCAGGGGACGGGGCAATGAACACTGAAGCTTTCTTT. Residues: CASSGDGAMNTEAFF.

This chain uses TRBV21-1 with TRBJ2-5; the D call of TRBD1 is as the table states it, not checked on the DNA. TRBV21-1 is a documented pseudogene. CDR3 size: 15 residues. The CDR3 sequence is CASSNLRTGPETQYF. Here the CDR3 DNA reads TGTGCCAGCAGCAATTTAAGGACAGGGCCGGAGACCCAGTACTTC.

This clone is a singleton in its sample. The chain combines TRBV3-1 (or the pseudogene TRBV3-2) with TRBJ2-3; TRBD2 aligns across 9 bases. The CDR3 is 16 amino acids. Per germline, CDR1 LGHDT and CDR2 YNNKEL (reference sequence). V lost 1 base and J lost 1; bases outside the gene matches: 3. The CDR3 protein is CASSQGTSGRTDTQYF. CDR3 nucleotides: TGTGCCAGCAGCCAAGGCACTAGCGGGCGCACAGATACGCAGTATTTT.

The gene calls are TRBV30 and TRBJ1-2; the match to TRBD1 covers 8 bases. J was trimmed by 7 bases and V by 2 bases; bases with no gene match: 3. Germline values: CDR1 GTSNPN, CDR2 SVGIG (reference sequence). The CDR3 contains 12 residues. The CDR3 spells CAWSFGTGGYTF. CDR3 DNA: TGTGCCTGGAGTTTCGGGACAGGTGGCTACACCTTC.

This CDR3 reads CASSPPVRAGEQYF. The CDR3 DNA follows: TGCGCCAGCAGCCCTCCGGTGCGGGCGGGTGAGCAGTACTTC. The J gene is TRBJ2-7, the V gene TRBV5-1, with D perhaps matching TRBD2 (5 bases). V was cut by 4 bases and J by 7 bases, with 18 bases left in between. The CDR3 totals 14 residues. The germline V gene has CDR1 SGHRS and CDR2 YFSETQ.

The V call is TRBV7-2, the J call TRBJ1-3; no clear D. The CDR3 contains 16 residues. CDR1 is SGHTA and CDR2 is FQGNSA in the germline V gene. V was cut by 1 base and J by 2 bases, with 12 bases left in between. The CDR3 sequence is CASSLVVGFAGNTIYF. CDR3 in DNA: TGTGCCAGCAGCTTAGTGGTGGGGTTTGCTGGAAACACCATATATTTT. Drawing the rest from reference TRBV7-2 and TRBJ1-3, the complete variable domain is GAGVSQSPSNKVTEKGKDVELRCDPISGHTALYWYRQSLGQGLEFLIYFQGNSAPDKSGLPSDRFSAERTGGSVSTLTIQRTQQEDSAVYLCASSLVVGFAGNTIYFGEGSWLTVV.